Each of the 9 T cell receptor beta chains below was sequenced from the same sample in a study of T cell responses to AZD1222 COVID-19 vaccine. The method was immunoSEQ multiplex PCR; TCRdb's version includes in-frame clones alone and lacks a portion of them. The sample records 100,000 or so clones, about 86% being singletons. The sample was peripheral blood, taken on day 0 of AZD1222 vaccination. All receptors derive from an adult in good health.

The V and J genes are TRBV24-1 and TRBJ1-5; a weak D match, TRBD1 (6 bases). CDR3 length equals 14 residues. Germline V gene data show CDR1 as KGHDR and CDR2 as SFDVKD. V shed 10 bases and J shed 1 base, with 13 bases lying between them. The CDR3, as DNA: TGTGCCACGGAAACAGGGTTCAGCAATCAGCCCCAGCATTTT. Translating it yields CATETGFSNQPQHF.

The chain joins TRBV6-6 to TRBJ2-7; no reliable D call. The ends were cut back, 2 bases at V and 4 bases at J, with 18 bases in the middle. In germline, CDR1 is MNHNY, CDR2 SVGAGI (reference sequence). CDR3 size: 16 residues. The CDR3 is CASSYPPPSSQYEQYF. As DNA, the CDR3 is TGTGCCAGCAGTTACCCCCCCCCGTCTTCCCAATACGAGCAGTACTTC.

The chain is built from TRBV5-8 and TRBJ1-1; no clear D gene. V lost 0 bases to trimming and J lost 7 bases, with 4 bases between them. CDR3 length: 11 amino acids. Germline CDR1 and CDR2: SGHTS and YDEGEE. DNA of the CDR3: TGTGCCAGCAGCTTGGTGAATGAAGCTTTCTTT. Translated, it gives CASSLVNEAFF.

The rearrangement uses TRBV6-1 and TRBJ2-7; D might be TRBD2 (6 bases). The CDR3 is 17 amino acids. The germline CDR1 and CDR2 sequences are MNHNS and SASEGT. V gave up 3 bases and J gave up 0 bases, with 18 bases separating them. The CDR3 DNA sequence: TGTGCCAGCAGTGATGGTCTGGGGACTTGGGACTCCTACGAGCAGTACTTC. Its translation is CASSDGLGTWDSYEQYF.

The genes are TRBV11-2 and TRBJ1-4; D unresolved. This CDR3 spans 14 amino acids. CDR1 and CDR2 from the germline V gene are SGHAT and FQNNGV. The ends were cut back, 5 bases at V and 8 bases at J, with 15 bases in the middle. The CDR3 sequence: CASSLGGPREKLFF. CDR3 DNA: TGTGCCAGCAGCCTGGGAGGTCCTCGAGAAAAACTGTTTTTT.

The rearrangement joins TRBV27 to TRBJ1-6; D might be TRBD1 (6 bases). This CDR3 region has 15 residues. Germline V gives CDR1 MNHEY, CDR2 SMNVEV (reference sequence). Written as DNA, the CDR3 is TGTTCAATGGGGGGGCCAGACTCCTATAATTCACCCCTCCACTTT. It specifies CSMGGPDSYNSPLHF.

The chain combines TRBV9 with TRBJ1-1, with unresolved D. Germline CDR1 reads SGDLS; CDR2 reads YYNGEE. V lost 0 bases to trimming and J lost 3 bases, with 6 bases between them. CDR3 length: 13 amino acids. The CDR3 protein is CASSVAPDTEAFF. The CDR3 DNA follows: TGTGCCAGCAGCGTAGCGCCGGACACTGAAGCTTTCTTT. Complete variable domain (other parts from reference TRBV9 and TRBJ1-1): DSGVTQTPKHLITATGQRVTLRCSPRSGDLSVYWYQQSLDQGLQFLIQYYNGEERAKGNILERFSAQQFPDLHSELNLSSLELGDSALYFCASSVAPDTEAFFGQGTRLTVV.

The chain recombines TRBV19 with TRBJ1-2; 7 bases line up with TRBD1. This CDR3 has 13 residues. Germline assignment: CDR1 LNHDA and CDR2 SQIVND (reference sequence). Unmatched junction bases numbered 2, after V lost 3 bases and J lost 4 bases. For the CDR3, the DNA is TGTGCCAGTAGTATCGGACAGGTCTATGGCTACACCTTC. Translation gives CASSIGQVYGYTF. Looking up the rest from reference TRBV19 and TRBJ1-2 gives the full variable domain: DGGITQSPKYLFRKEGQNVTLSCEQNLNHDAMYWYRQDPGQGLRLIYYSQIVNDFQKGDIAEGYSVSREKKESFPLTVTSAQKNPTAFYLCASSIGQVYGYTFGSGTRLTVV.

Details on this clone: The junction departs from germline at one end; a sequencing error may be responsible. As DNA, the CDR3 is TGTGCCAGCAGTGACTCCCCGCAAAGGACCGGGGAGCTGTTTTTT. Its protein is CASSDSPQRTGELFF. The chain links TRBV6-5 to TRBJ2-2; no clear D. The CDR3 runs to 15 residues. CDR1 is MNHEY and CDR2 is SVGAGI in the germline V gene.